The 15 T cell receptor beta chains in this list originate from one sample, sequenced in a study of T cell responses to AZD1222 COVID-19 vaccine (dated by TCRdb to 2020 to 2022). This specimen's time point label, interpreted: baseline before first vaccination. The protocol used for the library was the immunoSEQ multiplex PCR assay. In its TCRdb copy, this immuneACCESS table keeps in-frame sequences only and misses some clones. Where compared with another copy, unresolved V genes explain less than half of these, and the others have no known cause. Recorded for this sample are some 130,000 clones; less than 95% of them occurred a single time. The top ten clones comprise 6.9% of the sample. The sample consisted of peripheral blood, taken on day 0 of AZD1222 vaccination. The receptors were gathered from an adult in good health.

This sequence joins TRBV13 and TRBJ2-5; D is uncertain. Germline V CDR1 and CDR2: PRHDT, FYEKMQ (reference sequence). Deletions cut 0 bases from V and 2 bases from J, with 1 base between. This CDR3 is 12 amino acids long. The CDR3 reads CASSLGQETQYF. The CDR3 DNA reads as TGTGCCAGCAGCTTAGGGCAAGAGACCCAGTACTTC.

The rearrangement uses TRBV23-1 and TRBJ1-3; TRBD1 might be the D (5 bases). TRBV23-1 is an ORF, with its function uncertain. The V end was cut by 8 bases, the J end by 0 bases, with 17 bases between. This CDR3 contains 16 residues. CDR3 sequence (DNA): TGCGCCAGCGGCCCCCAGAGGAGGGGCTCTGGAAACACCATATATTTT. Protein: CASGPQRRGSGNTIYF.

The chain carries TRBV6-2 or TRBV6-3 and TRBJ2-1; D is unclear. Germline V lookup: CDR1 MNHEY, CDR2 SVGEGT. The length of the CDR3 is 14 residues. V lost 2 bases to trimming and J lost 7 bases, with 12 bases between them. The CDR3 here is CASSYGQPRNEQFF. DNA for the CDR3: TGTGCCAGCAGTTACGGGCAGCCACGAAATGAGCAGTTCTTC.

The chain joins TRBV19 to TRBJ1-2; D is unclear. Trimming took off 4 bases at V and 4 bases at J, with 16 bases between the two ends. This CDR3 has 15 amino acids. Germline V CDR1 and CDR2: LNHDA, SQIVND (reference sequence). DNA of the CDR3: TGTGCCAGTAGTAGGAGTCGGGTGCCTGGCTATGGCTACACCTTC. Its translation is CASSRSRVPGYGYTF.

As regards this clone: One end of the junction is discordant with germline, which a read error may explain. CDR3 nucleotide sequence: TGCGCCAGCAGCAGCGGGGGGGCGCAATATTTT. Its protein product is CASSSGGAQYF. The J gene is TRBJ2-3, the V gene TRBV5-1, with TRBD2 identical over 10 bases. The germline V gene encodes CDR1 SGHRS and CDR2 YFSETQ. The CDR3 is 11 amino acids. Using reference TRBV5-1 and TRBJ2-3 for the parts outside the CDR3, the full variable domain is KAGVTQTPRYLIKTRGQQVTLSCSPISGHRSVSWYQQTPGQGLQFLFEYFSETQRNKGNFPGRFSGRQFSNSRSEMNVSTLELGDSALYLCASSSGGAQYFGPGTRLTVL.

The chain links TRBV4-3 to TRBJ2-1; D is possibly TRBD1 or TRBD2 (6 bases each). The CDR3 is 15 residues long. Germline CDR1 reads LGHNA; CDR2 reads YSLEER. Trimming cost V 3 bases and J 8 bases, with 17 bases left between them. The CDR3 bases are TGCGCCAGCAGCCATGAAGCCGTCGGGGGCCATGAGCAGTTCTTC. This gives the protein CASSHEAVGGHEQFF.

The chain joins TRBV5-6 to TRBJ1-3; D is undetermined. The germline CDR1 and CDR2 sequences are SGHDT and YYEEEE. Trimming took 4 bases from V and 3 from J, leaving 8 bases between them. CDR3 length equals 13 residues. The DNA for the CDR3 is TGTGCCAGCAGCCATGCTAGTGGAAACACCATATATTTT. Encoded protein: CASSHASGNTIYF.

The chain carries TRBV10-3 and TRBJ1-5, with 7 bases that match TRBD1. The J segment lost 7 bases and the V segment lost 3 bases, leaving 12 bases of the junction unmatched. CDR1 is ENHRY and CDR2 is SYGVKD in the germline V gene. CDR3 size: 16 residues. The chain's CDR3 is CAISEGNRGTSQPQHF. CDR3 nucleotide sequence: TGTGCCATCAGTGAAGGGAACAGGGGAACGTCGCAGCCCCAGCATTTT.

The chain has TRBV14 and TRBJ1-1, with TRBD1 matching 8 bases. The CDR3 contains 15 residues. V gave up 3 bases and J gave up 0 bases; unmatched junction bases: 3. The germline V gene has CDR1 SGHDN and CDR2 FVKESK. CDR3 sequence: CASSQRTGLNTEAFF. The CDR3 DNA follows: TGTGCCAGCAGCCAGAGGACAGGGCTGAACACTGAAGCTTTCTTT.

The J gene is TRBJ1-1, the V gene TRBV7-8; D gene unclear. Germline V gives CDR1 SGHVS, CDR2 FQNEAQ. The CDR3 sequence is 15 residues long. Deletions cut 1 base from V and 7 bases from J, with 16 bases between. The CDR3 loop reads CASSLGAGISGEAFF. The CDR3 DNA reads as TGTGCCAGCAGCTTAGGGGCTGGAATCTCGGGTGAAGCTTTCTTT. Supplemented by reference TRBV7-8 and TRBJ1-1, the full variable domain reads GAGVSQSPRYKVAKRGQDVALRCDPISGHVSLFWYQQALGQGPEFLTYFQNEAQLDKSGLPSDRFFAERPEGSVSTLKIQRTQQEDSAVYLCASSLGAGISGEAFFGQGTRLTVV.

The gene calls are TRBV7-2 and TRBJ2-7, with D possibly TRBD1 on 6 matching bases. Looked up from germline, CDR1 is SGHTA and CDR2 is FQGNSA. V was trimmed by 0 bases and J by 3 bases, leaving 15 bases between them. The CDR3 consists of 16 residues. The CDR3 nucleotides read TGTGCCAGCAGCTTAGCGAAACAGGGAGCACGCTACGAGCAGTACTTC. Translation gives CASSLAKQGARYEQYF.

The chain uses TRBV5-5 and TRBJ2-3, with 8 bases matching TRBD2. Germline V gene lookup returns CDR1 SGHKS and CDR2 YYEKEE (reference sequence). This CDR3 contains 18 residues. Trimming took 0 bases from V and 0 from J; bases not matched to a gene: 9. CDR3 nucleotides: TGTGCCAGCAGCTTGGCCCCGACTAGCGTTGATAGCACAGATACGCAGTATTTT. Protein: CASSLAPTSVDSTDTQYF.

This chain joins TRBV6-2 or TRBV6-3 and TRBJ2-1; 9 bases align to TRBD1. The CDR3 length is 14 residues. From germline, CDR1 is MNHEY and CDR2 SVGEGT. V dropped 4 bases and J dropped 5; count of bases not matched to a gene: 3. CDR3 amino acids: CASSFGTGNNEQFF. The DNA of the CDR3 is TGTGCCAGCAGTTTTGGGACAGGGAACAATGAGCAGTTCTTC.

V is TRBV5-4 and J is TRBJ2-5; perhaps TRBD1 as D (6 bases). CDR3 length equals 14 residues. Germline CDR1 reads SGHNT; CDR2 reads YYREEE (reference sequence). V was clipped by 4 bases and J by 4 bases, with 14 bases between them. The CDR3 DNA follows: TGTGCCAGCAGCGTTCGGACAGTCGGAGAGACCCAGTACTTC. The encoded protein is CASSVRTVGETQYF.

The chain combines TRBV12-5 with TRBJ1-1; D perhaps matches TRBD1 (5 bases). CDR3 length: 13 amino acids. Germline assignment: CDR1 LGHNT and CDR2 FRNRAP. V lost 6 bases and J lost 2, with 10 bases in between. The CDR3 loop reads CASGPGKNTEAFF. The DNA for the CDR3 is TGTGCTAGTGGCCCAGGGAAAAACACTGAAGCTTTCTTT.